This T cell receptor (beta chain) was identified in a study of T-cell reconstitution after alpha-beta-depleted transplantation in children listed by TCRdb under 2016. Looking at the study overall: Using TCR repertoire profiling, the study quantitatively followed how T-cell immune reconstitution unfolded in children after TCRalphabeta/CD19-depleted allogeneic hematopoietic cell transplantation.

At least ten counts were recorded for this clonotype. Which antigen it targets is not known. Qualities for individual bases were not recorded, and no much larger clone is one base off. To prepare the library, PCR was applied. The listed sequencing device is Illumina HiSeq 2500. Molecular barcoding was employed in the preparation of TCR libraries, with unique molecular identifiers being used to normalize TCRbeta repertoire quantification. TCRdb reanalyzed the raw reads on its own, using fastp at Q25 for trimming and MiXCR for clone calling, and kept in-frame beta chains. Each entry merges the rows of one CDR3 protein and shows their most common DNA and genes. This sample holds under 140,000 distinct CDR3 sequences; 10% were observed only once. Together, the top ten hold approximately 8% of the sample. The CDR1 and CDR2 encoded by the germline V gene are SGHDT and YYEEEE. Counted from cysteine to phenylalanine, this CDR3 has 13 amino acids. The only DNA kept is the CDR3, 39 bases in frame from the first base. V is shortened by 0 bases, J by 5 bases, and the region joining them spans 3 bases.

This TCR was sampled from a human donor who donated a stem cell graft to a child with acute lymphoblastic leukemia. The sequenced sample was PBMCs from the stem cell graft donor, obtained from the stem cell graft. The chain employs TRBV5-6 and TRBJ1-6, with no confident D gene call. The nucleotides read TGTGCCAGCAGCTTGGTTGATAATTCACCCCTCCACTTT. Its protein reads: CASSLVDNSPLHF. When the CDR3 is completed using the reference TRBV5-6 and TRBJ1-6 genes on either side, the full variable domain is DAGVTQSPTHLIKTRGQQVTLRCSPKSGHDTVSWYQQALGQGPQFIFQYYEEEERQRGNFPDRFSGHQFPNYSSELNVNALLLGDSALYLCASSLVDNSPLHFGNGTRLTVT.